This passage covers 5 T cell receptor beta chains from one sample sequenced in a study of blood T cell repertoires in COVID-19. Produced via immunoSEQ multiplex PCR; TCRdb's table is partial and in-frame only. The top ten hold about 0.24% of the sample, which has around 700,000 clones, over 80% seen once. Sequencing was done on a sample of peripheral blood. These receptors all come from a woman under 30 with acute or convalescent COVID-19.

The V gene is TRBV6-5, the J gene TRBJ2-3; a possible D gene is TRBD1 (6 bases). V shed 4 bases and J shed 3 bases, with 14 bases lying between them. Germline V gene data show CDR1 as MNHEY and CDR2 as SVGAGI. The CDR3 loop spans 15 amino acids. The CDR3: CASSSGQGETDTQYF. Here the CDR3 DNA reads TGTGCCAGCAGTTCGGGACAAGGCGAGACAGATACGCAGTATTTT.

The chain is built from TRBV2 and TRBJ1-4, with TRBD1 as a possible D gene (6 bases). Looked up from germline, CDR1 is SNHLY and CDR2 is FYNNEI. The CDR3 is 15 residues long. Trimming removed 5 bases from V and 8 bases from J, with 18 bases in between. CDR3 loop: CASSYDRPVGEKLFF. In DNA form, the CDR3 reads TGTGCCAGCAGTTATGACAGGCCCGTTGGAGAAAAACTGTTTTTT.

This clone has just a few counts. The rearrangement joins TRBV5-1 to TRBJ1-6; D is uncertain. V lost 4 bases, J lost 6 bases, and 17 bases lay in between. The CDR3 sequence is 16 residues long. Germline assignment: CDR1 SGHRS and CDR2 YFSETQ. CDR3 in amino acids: CASSPIPTAANSPLHF. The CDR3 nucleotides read TGCGCCAGCAGCCCAATTCCGACTGCTGCTAATTCACCCCTCCACTTT.

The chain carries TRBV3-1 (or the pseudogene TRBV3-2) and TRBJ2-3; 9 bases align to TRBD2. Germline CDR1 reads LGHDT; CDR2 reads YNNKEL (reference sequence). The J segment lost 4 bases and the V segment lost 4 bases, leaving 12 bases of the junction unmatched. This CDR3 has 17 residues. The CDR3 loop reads CASSRWRGGEEADTQYF. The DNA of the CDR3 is TGTGCCAGCAGCCGGTGGCGGGGGGGCGAAGAGGCAGATACGCAGTATTTT.

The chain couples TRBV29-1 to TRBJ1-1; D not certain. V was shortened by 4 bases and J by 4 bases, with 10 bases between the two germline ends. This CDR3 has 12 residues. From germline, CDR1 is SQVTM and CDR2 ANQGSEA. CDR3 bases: TGCAGCGTTGTCCGACTGGGCACTGAAGCTTTCTTT. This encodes CSVVRLGTEAFF.